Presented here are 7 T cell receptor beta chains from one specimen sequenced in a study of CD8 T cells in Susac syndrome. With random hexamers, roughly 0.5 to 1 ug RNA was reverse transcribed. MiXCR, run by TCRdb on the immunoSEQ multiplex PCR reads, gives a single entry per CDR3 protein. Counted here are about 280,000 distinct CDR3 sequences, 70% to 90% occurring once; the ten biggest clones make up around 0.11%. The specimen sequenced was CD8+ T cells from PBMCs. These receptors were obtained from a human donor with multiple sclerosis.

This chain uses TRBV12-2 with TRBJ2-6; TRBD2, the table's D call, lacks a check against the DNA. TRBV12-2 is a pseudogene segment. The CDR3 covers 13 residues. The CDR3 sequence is CASRSRQANVLTF. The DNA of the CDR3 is TGTGCAAGTCGTAGTCGACAGGCCAACGTCCTGACTTTC.

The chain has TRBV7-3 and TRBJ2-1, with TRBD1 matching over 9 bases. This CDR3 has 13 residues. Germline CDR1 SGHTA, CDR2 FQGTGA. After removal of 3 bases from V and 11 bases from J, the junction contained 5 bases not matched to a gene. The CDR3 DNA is TGTGCCAGCAGCTTGTACAGGGGGCAACAGCAGTTCTTC. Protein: CASSLYRGQQQFF.

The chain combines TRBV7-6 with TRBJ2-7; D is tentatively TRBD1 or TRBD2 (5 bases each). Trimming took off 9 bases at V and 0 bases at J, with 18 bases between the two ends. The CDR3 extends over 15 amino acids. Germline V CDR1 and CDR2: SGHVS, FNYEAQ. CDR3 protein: CASQSRAGSSYEQYF. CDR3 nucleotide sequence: TGTGCCAGTCAAAGCAGGGCAGGGAGCTCCTACGAGCAGTACTTC.

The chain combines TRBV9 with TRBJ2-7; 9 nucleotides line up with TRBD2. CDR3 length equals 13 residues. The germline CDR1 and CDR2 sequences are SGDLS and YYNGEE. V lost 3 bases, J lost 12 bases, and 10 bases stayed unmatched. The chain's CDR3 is CASSAGGGTSRYF. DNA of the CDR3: TGTGCCAGCAGCGCCGGCGGTGGGACTAGCAGGTACTTC. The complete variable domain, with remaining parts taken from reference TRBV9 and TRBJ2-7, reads DSGVTQTPKHLITATGQRVTLRCSPRSGDLSVYWYQQSLDQGLQFLIQYYNGEERAKGNILERFSAQQFPDLHSELNLSSLELGDSALYFCASSAGGGTSRYFGPGTRLTVT.

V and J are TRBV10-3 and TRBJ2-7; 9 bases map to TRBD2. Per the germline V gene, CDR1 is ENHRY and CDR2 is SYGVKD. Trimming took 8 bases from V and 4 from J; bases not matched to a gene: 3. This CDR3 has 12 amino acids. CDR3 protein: CAIGTSIYEQYF. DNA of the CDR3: TGTGCCATCGGGACTAGCATATACGAGCAGTACTTC.

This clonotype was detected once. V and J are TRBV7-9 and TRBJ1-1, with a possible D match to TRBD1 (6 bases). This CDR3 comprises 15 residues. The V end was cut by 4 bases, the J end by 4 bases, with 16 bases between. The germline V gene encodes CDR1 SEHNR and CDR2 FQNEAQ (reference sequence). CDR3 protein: CASSSYRDSATEAFF. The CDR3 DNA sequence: TGTGCCAGCAGCTCCTACAGGGATTCTGCCACTGAAGCTTTCTTT.

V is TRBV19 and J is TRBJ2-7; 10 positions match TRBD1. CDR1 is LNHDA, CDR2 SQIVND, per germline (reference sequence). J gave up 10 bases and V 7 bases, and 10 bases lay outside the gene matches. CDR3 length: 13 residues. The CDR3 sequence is CASNPGTGVDQYF. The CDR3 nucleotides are TGTGCCAGTAACCCCGGGACAGGGGTCGATCAGTACTTC.